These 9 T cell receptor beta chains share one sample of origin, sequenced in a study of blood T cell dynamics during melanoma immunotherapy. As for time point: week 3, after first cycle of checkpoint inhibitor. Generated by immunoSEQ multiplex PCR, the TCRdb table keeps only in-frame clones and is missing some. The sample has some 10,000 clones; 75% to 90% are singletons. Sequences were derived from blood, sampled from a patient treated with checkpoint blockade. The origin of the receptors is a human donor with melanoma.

DNA of the CDR3: TGCGCCAGCAGTGTGGACAGGGAAGAGACCCAGTACTTC. Translated: CASSVDREETQYF. The genes are TRBV10-1 and TRBJ2-5; 8 bases agree with TRBD1. J gave up 3 bases and V 4 bases, and 1 base lay outside the gene matches. Germline-derived CDR1 and CDR2 are WNHNN and SYGVQD (reference sequence). CDR3 size: 13 residues.

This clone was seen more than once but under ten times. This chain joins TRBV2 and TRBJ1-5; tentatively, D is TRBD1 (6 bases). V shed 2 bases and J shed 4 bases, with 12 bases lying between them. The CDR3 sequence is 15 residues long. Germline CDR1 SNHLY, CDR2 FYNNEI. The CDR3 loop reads CASSERAGANQPQHF. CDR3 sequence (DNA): TGTGCCAGCAGTGAAAGGGCAGGGGCTAATCAGCCCCAGCATTTT.

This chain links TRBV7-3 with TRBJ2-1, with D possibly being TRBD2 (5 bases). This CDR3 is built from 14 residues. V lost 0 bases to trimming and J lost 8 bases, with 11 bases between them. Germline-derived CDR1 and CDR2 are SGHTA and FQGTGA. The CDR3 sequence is CASSLTASSYEQFF. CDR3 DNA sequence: TGTGCCAGCAGCTTAACGGCTAGCAGTTATGAGCAGTTCTTC.

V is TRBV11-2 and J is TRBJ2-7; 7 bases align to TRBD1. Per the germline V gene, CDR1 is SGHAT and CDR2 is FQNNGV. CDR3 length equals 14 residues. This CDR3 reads CASSSRRGSYGINV. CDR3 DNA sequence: TGTGCCAGCAGCTCCCGCAGGGGGTCCTACGGTATAAACGTC.

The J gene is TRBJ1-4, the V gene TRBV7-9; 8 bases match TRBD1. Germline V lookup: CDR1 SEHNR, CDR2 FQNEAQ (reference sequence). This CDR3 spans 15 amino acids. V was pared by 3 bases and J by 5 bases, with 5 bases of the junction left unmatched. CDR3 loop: CASSFYRGENEKLFF. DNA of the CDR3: TGTGCCAGCAGCTTCTACAGGGGGGAGAATGAAAAACTGTTTTTT.

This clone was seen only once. The CDR3 DNA follows: TGTGCCAGCAGTCTACATAGTAGCTACGAGCAGTACTTC. Its protein is CASSLHSSYEQYF. The V call is TRBV28, the J call TRBJ2-7; D is unresolved. V lost 5 bases and J lost 3, with 11 bases in between. Germline V gene sequence: CDR1 MDHEN, CDR2 SYDVKM. The CDR3 sequence is 13 residues long.

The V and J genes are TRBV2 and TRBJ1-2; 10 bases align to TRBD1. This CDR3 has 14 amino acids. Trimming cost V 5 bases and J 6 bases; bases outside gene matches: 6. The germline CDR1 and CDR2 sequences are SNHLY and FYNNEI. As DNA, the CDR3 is TGTGCCAGCAGTAGACAGGGGGCGAAGGATGGCTACACCTTC. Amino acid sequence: CASSRQGAKDGYTF.

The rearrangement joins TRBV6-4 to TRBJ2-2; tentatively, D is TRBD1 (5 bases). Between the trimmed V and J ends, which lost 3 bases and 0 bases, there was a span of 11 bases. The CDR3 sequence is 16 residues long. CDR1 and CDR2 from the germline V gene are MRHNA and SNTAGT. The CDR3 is CASSEYRSPNTGELFF. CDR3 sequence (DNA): TGTGCCAGCAGTGAGTACAGGAGCCCGAACACCGGGGAGCTGTTTTTT.

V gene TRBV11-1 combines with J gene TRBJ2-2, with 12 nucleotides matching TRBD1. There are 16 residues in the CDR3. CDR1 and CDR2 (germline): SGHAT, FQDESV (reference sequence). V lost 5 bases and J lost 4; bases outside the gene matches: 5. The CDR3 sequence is CASSPGTGGTTGELFF. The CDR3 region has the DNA TGTGCCAGCAGCCCAGGGACAGGGGGCACCACCGGGGAGCTGTTTTTT.